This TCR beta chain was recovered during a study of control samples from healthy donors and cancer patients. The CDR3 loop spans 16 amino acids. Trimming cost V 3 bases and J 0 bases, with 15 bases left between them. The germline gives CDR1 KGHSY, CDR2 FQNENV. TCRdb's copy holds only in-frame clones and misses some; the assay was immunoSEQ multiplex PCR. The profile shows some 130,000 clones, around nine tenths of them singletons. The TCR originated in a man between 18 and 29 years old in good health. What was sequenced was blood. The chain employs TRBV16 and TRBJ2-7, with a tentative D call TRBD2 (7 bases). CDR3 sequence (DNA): TGTGCCAGCAGCCAGAATTGGCGGGGGCCCTCCTACGAGCAGTACTTC. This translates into CASSQNWRGPSYEQYF.